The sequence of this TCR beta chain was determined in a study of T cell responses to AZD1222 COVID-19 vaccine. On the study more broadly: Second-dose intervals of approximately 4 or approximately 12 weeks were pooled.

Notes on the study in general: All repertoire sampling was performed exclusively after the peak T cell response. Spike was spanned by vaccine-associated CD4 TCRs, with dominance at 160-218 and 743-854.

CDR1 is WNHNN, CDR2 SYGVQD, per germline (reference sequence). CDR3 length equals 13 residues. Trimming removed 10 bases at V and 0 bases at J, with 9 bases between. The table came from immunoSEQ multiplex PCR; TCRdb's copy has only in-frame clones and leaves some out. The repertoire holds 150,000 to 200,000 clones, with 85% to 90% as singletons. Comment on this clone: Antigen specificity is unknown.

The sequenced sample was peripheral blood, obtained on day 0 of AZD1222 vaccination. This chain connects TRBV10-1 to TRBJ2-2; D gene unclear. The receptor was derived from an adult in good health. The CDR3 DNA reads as TGCGCCACCAAAGCCGCGAACACCGGGGAGCTGTTTTTT. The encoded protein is CATKAANTGELFF.